What follows describes a single TCR beta chain. J was trimmed by 8 bases and V by 4 bases; bases with no gene match: 9. The CDR3 extends over 15 amino acids. Per germline, CDR1 ENHRY and CDR2 SYGVKD. The record originates from a study of blood T cell repertoires in COVID-19. Study-wide background: Italy, Spain and the United States were the sources of the convalescent and acute COVID-19 samples.

Generated by immunoSEQ multiplex PCR, the TCRdb table keeps only in-frame clones and is missing some. The table shows 150,000 or so clones, with roughly 80% occurring only once. Sequencing input: peripheral blood. This clonotype was sampled from a human donor in a cohort sampled during active COVID-19. The rearrangement links TRBV10-3 to TRBJ2-2; 8 nucleotides match TRBD1. CDR3 nucleotide sequence: TGTGCCATCAGTGCCGACAGGGGTTTGTCGGGGGAGCTGTTTTTT. Translating it yields CAISADRGLSGELFF.